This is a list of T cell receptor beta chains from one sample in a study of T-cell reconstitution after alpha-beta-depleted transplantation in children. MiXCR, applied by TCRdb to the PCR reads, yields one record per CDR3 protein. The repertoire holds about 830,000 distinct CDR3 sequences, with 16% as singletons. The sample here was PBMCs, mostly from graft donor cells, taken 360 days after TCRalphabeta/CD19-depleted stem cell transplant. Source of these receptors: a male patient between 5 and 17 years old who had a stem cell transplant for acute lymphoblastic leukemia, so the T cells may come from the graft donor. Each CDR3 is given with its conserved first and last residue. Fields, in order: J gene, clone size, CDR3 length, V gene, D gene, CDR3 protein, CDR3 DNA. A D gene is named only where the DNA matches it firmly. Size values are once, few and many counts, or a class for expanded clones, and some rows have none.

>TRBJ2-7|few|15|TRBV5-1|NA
CASSRVIGPSYEQYF
TGCGCCAGCAGCAGAGTCATCGGGCCCTCCTACGAGCAGTACTTC
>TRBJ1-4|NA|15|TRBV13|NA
CASSLNPRGNEKLFF
TGTGCCAGCAGCCTGAATCCTAGGGGGAATGAAAAACTGTTTTTT
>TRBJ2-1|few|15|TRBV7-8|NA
CASSSTTVSYNEQFF
TGTGCCAGCAGCTCGACTACCGTCTCCTACAATGAGCAGTTCTTC
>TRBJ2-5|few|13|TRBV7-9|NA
CASSSTTALTQYF
TGTGCCAGCAGCTCGACGACAGCACTGACCCAGTACTTC
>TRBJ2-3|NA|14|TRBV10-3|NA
CAISARADTDTQYF
TGTGCCATCAGTGCGCGAGCTGACACAGATACGCAGTATTTT
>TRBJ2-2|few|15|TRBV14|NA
CASSTIISNTGELFF
TGTGCCAGCAGCACTATCATCTCGAACACCGGGGAGCTGTTTTTT
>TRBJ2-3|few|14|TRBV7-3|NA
CASSMTGRMNTQYF
TGTGCCAGCAGCATGACAGGGAGGATGAATACGCAGTATTTT
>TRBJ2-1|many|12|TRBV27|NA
CASSLTGDEQFF
TGTGCCAGCAGCCTAACGGGGGATGAGCAGTTCTTC
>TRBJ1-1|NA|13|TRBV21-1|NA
CASSRTVGPEAFF
TGTGCCAGCAGCCGGACAGTCGGTCCGGAAGCTTTCTTT
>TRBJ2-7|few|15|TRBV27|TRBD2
CASSLSGSDAYEQYF
TGTGCCAGCAGTTTAAGCGGGAGTGATGCCTACGAGCAGTACTTC
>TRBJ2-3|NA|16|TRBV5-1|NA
CASSLNRGWASDTQYF
TGCGCCAGCAGCTTGAATAGAGGGTGGGCCTCGGATACGCAGTATTTT
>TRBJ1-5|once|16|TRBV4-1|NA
CASSQPGLLGNQPQHF
TGCGCCAGCAGCCAACCGGGACTCTTGGGCAATCAGCCCCAGCATTTT
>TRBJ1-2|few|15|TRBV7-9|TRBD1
CASSSHRGPVKGYTF
TGTGCCAGCAGCTCACACAGGGGGCCCGTCAAGGGCTACACCTTC
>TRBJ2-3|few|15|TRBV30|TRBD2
CAWAPLAGGTDTQYF
TGTGCCTGGGCACCACTAGCGGGAGGCACAGATACGCAGTATTTT
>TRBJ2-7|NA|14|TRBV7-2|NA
CASSVGLMSGEQYF
TGTGCCAGCAGCGTTGGACTAATGAGCGGCGAGCAGTACTTC
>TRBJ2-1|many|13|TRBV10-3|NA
CAISGVGGNEQFF
TGTGCCATCAGTGGAGTGGGAGGTAATGAGCAGTTCTTC
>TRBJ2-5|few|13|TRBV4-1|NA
CASSQVGRETQYF
TGCGCCAGCAGCCAAGTTGGGAGGGAGACCCAGTACTTC
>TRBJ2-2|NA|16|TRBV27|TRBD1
CASSPMTGASNGELFF
TGTGCCAGCAGTCCGATGACAGGGGCGTCGAACGGGGAGCTGTTTTTT
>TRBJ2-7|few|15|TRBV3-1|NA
CASSHPQGRVYEQYF
TGTGCCAGCAGCCACCCCCAGGGCAGGGTCTACGAGCAGTACTTC
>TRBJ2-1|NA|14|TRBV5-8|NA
CAFNGGNGYNEQFF
TGTGCCTTTAATGGCGGGAATGGCTACAATGAGCAGTTCTTC
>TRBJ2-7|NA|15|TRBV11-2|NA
CASSLRRGAIYEQYF
TGTGCCAGCAGCCTACGACGGGGGGCCATCTACGAGCAGTACTTC
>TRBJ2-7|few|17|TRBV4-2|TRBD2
CASSQDPFRGRAYEQYF
TGTGCCAGCAGCCAAGATCCCTTTCGCGGGAGGGCCTACGAGCAGTACTTC